This is a list of T cell receptor beta chains from one sample in a study of T cells in Graves' hyperthyroidism and ophthalmopathy. TCRdb independently ran MiXCR on the multiplex PCR reads; one entry per CDR3 protein. Of about 840,000 distinct CDR3 sequences detected, roughly 40% appear once; the ten largest clones hold 7.5% to 9.5%. The sequenced sample consisted of blood. All receptors derive from a man younger than 35 with Graves' hyperthyroidism. Each CDR3 is given with its conserved first and last residue. A D gene is named only where the DNA matches it firmly. A clone size is listed for some rows: how often the clone was seen (once, few, many), or a class if it is expanded.

.	.	TRBV20-1	TRBJ1-1	CSAREGVGNTEAFF	TGCAGTGCTAGAGAGGGGGTGGGGAACACTGAAGCTTTCTTT
few	.	TRBV20-1	TRBJ2-7	CSAPPGHLYEQYF	TGCAGTGCTCCTCCGGGACACCTCTACGAGCAGTACTTC
.	.	TRBV9	TRBJ2-7	CASSPHQEGEYEQYF	TGTGCCAGCAGCCCTCACCAGGAGGGAGAGTACGAGCAGTACTTC
few	.	TRBV11-2	TRBJ1-1	CASSRPTGTGKNTEAFF	TGTGCCAGCAGTCGACCTACCGGTACAGGCAAGAACACTGAAGCTTTCTTT
few	TRBD1	TRBV2	TRBJ1-2	CASGRDRGHGYTF	TGTGCCAGCGGCCGGGACAGGGGGCATGGCTACACCTTC
few	.	TRBV12-3/TRBV12-4	TRBJ1-1	CASGSRTNTEAFF	TGTGCCAGCGGAAGTCGGACGAACACTGAAGCTTTCTTT
.	.	TRBV9	TRBJ2-3	CASSVGGSGDTQYF	TGTGCCAGCAGCGTAGGTGGGAGCGGAGATACGCAGTATTTT
few	.	TRBV20-1	TRBJ2-7	CSARGRGSYEQYF	TGCAGTGCTAGGGGCAGGGGTTCCTACGAGCAGTACTTC
few	.	TRBV4-1	TRBJ2-7	CASSSTVSVEQYF	TGCGCCAGCAGCTCAACGGTATCTGTCGAGCAGTACTTC
.	TRBD2	TRBV5-6	TRBJ2-5	CASDRGLAGGQETQYF	TGTGCCAGCGACCGAGGACTAGCGGGGGGGCAGGAGACCCAGTACTTC
few	.	TRBV7-2	TRBJ1-1	CASSFRWGGDTEAFF	TGTGCCAGCAGCTTCCGTTGGGGAGGGGACACTGAAGCTTTCTTT
few	.	TRBV19	TRBJ2-5	CASSMANDQETQYF	TGTGCCAGTAGTATGGCTAACGACCAAGAGACCCAGTACTTC
.	.	TRBV24-1	TRBJ1-2	CATSESSGAHYGYTF	TGTGCCACCAGCGAAAGTTCCGGGGCGCACTATGGCTACACCTTC
few	.	TRBV7-9	TRBJ1-2	CASSSPLRGGTGGNYGYTF	TGTGCCAGCAGCTCACCCCTTCGGGGGGGCACGGGAGGTAACTATGGCTACACCTTC
.	.	TRBV19	TRBJ1-5	CASTRDLGNQPQHF	TGTGCCAGTACCCGGGACCTAGGGAATCAGCCCCAGCATTTT
many	.	TRBV7-2	TRBJ2-7	CASKEAGPSYEQYF	TGTGCCAGCAAGGAGGCCGGTCCGTCCTACGAGCAGTACTTC
.	TRBD1	TRBV7-9	TRBJ1-2	CASSLEGQGSGGYTF	TGTGCCAGCAGCTTAGAAGGACAGGGGAGCGGTGGCTACACCTTC
.	TRBD1	TRBV12-3/TRBV12-4	TRBJ1-3	CASSLPGGHTIYF	TGTGCCAGCAGCCTACCAGGGGGCCACACCATATATTTT
.	.	TRBV7-2	TRBJ1-1	CASSHTGPERAFF	TGCGCCAGCAGCCATACAGGCCCCGAGAGAGCTTTCTTT
many	.	TRBV7-8	TRBJ1-1	CASSSWNTEAFF	TGTGCCAGCAGCTCCTGGAACACTGAAGCTTTCTTT
.	.	TRBV19	TRBJ1-3	CASSIEGHSGNTIYF	TGTGCCAGTAGTATAGAAGGACACTCTGGAAACACCATATATTTT
once	TRBD2	TRBV7-2	TRBJ2-7	CASSSRLAGGLSSYEQYF	TGTGCCAGCAGCTCCAGACTAGCGGGAGGCCTAAGCTCCTACGAGCAGTACTTC
few	TRBD1	TRBV9	TRBJ2-7	CASSGLTGDEQYF	TGTGCCAGCAGCGGCCTGACAGGGGACGAGCAGTACTTC
.	TRBD2	TRBV11-2	TRBJ2-7	CASSFTSGSYEQNF	TGTGCCAGCAGCTTCACTAGCGGGAGCTACGAGCAGAACTTC
.	.	TRBV12-3/TRBV12-4	TRBJ2-5	CASSSYGGGETQYF	TGTGCCAGCAGTTCCTATGGGGGCGGAGAGACCCAGTACTTC
.	.	TRBV11-3	TRBJ1-5	CASSQLRAQPQHF	TGTGCCAGCAGCCAACTCAGGGCCCAGCCCCAGCATTTT
few	.	TRBV5-1	TRBJ1-1	CASSLRAGPEAFF	TGCGCCAGCAGCTTAAGGGCAGGACCTGAAGCTTTCTTT
.	.	TRBV6-5	TRBJ2-7	CASSLERQNYEQYF	TGTGCCAGCAGCTTAGAACGACAAAACTACGAGCAGTACTTC
once	.	TRBV10-3	TRBJ2-7	CAIGVLSSLARYEQYF	TGTGCCATCGGGGTTTTGAGCAGCTTAGCTCGCTACGAGCAGTACTTC
few	.	TRBV20-1	TRBJ2-5	CSARASSQRGETQYF	TGCAGTGCTCGTGCTAGTTCCCAAAGGGGGGAGACCCAGTACTTC
.	.	TRBV7-9	TRBJ1-3	CASSLARYGNTIYF	TGTGCCAGCAGCTTAGCGCGGTATGGAAACACCATATATTTT
many	.	TRBV7-9	TRBJ1-1	CASSLDIYTEAFF	TGTGCCAGCAGCTTAGACATTTACACTGAAGCTTTCTTT
many	TRBD1	TRBV4-1	TRBJ1-4	CASSQDRQGGEKLFF	TGCGCCAGCAGCCAAGATCGACAGGGTGGTGAAAAACTGTTTTTT
few	.	TRBV29-1	TRBJ1-2	CSVDEGSGNTF	TGCAGCGTTGATGAAGGGTCGGGAAACACCTTC
few	.	TRBV7-9	TRBJ2-5	CASGYPGETQYF	TGTGCCAGCGGGTACCCAGGGGAGACCCAGTACTTC
.	.	TRBV5-4	TRBJ2-7	CALRNSSYEQYF	TGTGCCCTAAGGAATAGTTCCTACGAGCAGTACTTC
.	.	TRBV4-1	TRBJ2-7	CASSPNPCSYEQYF	TGCGCCAGCAGCCCAAACCCTTGCTCCTACGAGCAGTACTTC
.	TRBD1	TRBV6-1	TRBJ2-7	CASRDRDTYKQYF	TGTGCCAGCAGGGACAGGGATACCTACAAGCAGTACTTC
few	.	TRBV7-8	TRBJ1-1	CASSLTSAVFTEAFF	TGTGCCAGCAGCTTAACCTCGGCCGTTTTCACTGAAGCTTTCTTT
many	.	TRBV7-2	TRBJ1-5	CASSWTDQPQHF	TGTGCCAGCAGCTGGACAGATCAGCCCCAGCATTTT
.	.	TRBV7-9	TRBJ2-2	CASSFGESNTGELFF	TGTGCCAGCAGCTTCGGGGAGTCGAACACCGGGGAGCTGTTTTTT
.	TRBD1	TRBV3-1	TRBJ1-4	CASRARGTGEKLFF	TGTGCCAGCAGGGCACGCGGGACAGGCGAAAAACTGTTTTTT
.	.	TRBV12-3/TRBV12-4	TRBJ2-7	CASNQQGPNYEQYF	TGTGCCAGCAATCAACAGGGTCCCAACTACGAGCAGTACTTC
many	.	TRBV5-1	TRBJ1-4	CASSLEGGQTGKLFF	TGCGCCAGCAGCTTGGAGGGGGGCCAAACGGGAAAACTGTTTTTT
few	.	TRBV7-9	TRBJ2-7	CASSFGRETDLIYEQYF	TGTGCCAGCAGCTTCGGCCGGGAGACGGACTTAATCTACGAGCAGTACTTC
.	.	TRBV15	TRBJ2-7	CATSSPSYEQYF	TGTGCCACCAGCAGCCCCTCCTACGAGCAGTACTTC
.	.	TRBV7-2	TRBJ1-6	CASSLEPGLGSPLHF	TGTGCCAGCAGCTTAGAGCCGGGACTAGGGTCACCCCTCCACTTT
.	TRBD1	TRBV7-9	TRBJ1-6	CASSNGQGSPLHF	TGTGCCAGCAGCAACGGACAGGGGTCACCCCTCCACTTT
many	.	TRBV20-1	TRBJ1-1	CSARGEVVGAFF	TGCAGTGCTAGAGGCGAGGTGGTTGGGGCTTTCTTT